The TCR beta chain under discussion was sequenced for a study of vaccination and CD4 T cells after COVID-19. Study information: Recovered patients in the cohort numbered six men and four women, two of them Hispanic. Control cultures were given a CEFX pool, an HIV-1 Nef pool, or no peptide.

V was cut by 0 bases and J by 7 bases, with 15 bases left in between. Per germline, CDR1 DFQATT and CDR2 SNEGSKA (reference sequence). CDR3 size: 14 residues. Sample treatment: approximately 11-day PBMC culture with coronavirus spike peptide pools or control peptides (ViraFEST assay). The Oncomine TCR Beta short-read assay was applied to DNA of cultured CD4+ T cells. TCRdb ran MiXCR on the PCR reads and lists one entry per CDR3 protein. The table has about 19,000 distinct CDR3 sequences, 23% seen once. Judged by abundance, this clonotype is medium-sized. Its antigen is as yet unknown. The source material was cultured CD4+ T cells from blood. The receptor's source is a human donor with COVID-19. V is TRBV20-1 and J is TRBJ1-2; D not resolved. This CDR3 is CSARDPPNPVGYTF. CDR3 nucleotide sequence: TGCAGTGCTAGAGATCCCCCCAACCCCGTTGGCTACACCTTC.